These T cell receptor beta chains were read from a single sample in a study of blood T cell repertoires in COVID-19. Libraries were prepared by immunoSEQ multiplex PCR; TCRdb keeps only in-frame clonotypes and omits some of them. The table shows about 180,000 clones, with roughly 86% occurring only once. Sequenced material: PBMCs or T cells enriched from blood (not recorded which). These receptors all come from a woman aged 25-40 years who had recovered from COVID-19. CDR3s include the opening cysteine and the closing phenylalanine or tryptophan. A D gene is named only where the DNA matches it firmly.

D gene	V gene	J gene	CDR3 length	CDR3 protein
.	TRBV6-5	TRBJ2-1	13	CASSFTGYNEQFF
TRBD1	TRBV28	TRBJ2-1	16	CASRLPGQGGYNEQFF
.	TRBV6-4	TRBJ1-1	12	CASSDSGGRAFF
.	TRBV2	TRBJ2-1	21	CASSEALGEEYTGEVYNEQFF
.	TRBV5-1	TRBJ2-5	14	CASSFRDNQETQYF
.	TRBV9	TRBJ1-1	12	CASSAGGGEAFF
.	TRBV2	TRBJ2-2	15	CASSVTGSGTGELFF
TRBD1	TRBV6-4	TRBJ2-7	18	CASMGQGDDEGGPNEQYF
TRBD1	TRBV3-1/TRBV3-2	TRBJ1-3	16	CASSPDRALSGNTIYF
.	TRBV13	TRBJ2-7	15	CASSLGRAVGYEQYF
TRBD1	TRBV18	TRBJ1-5	17	CASSPPKTGTGTQPQHF
TRBD2	TRBV10-3	TRBJ2-5	18	CAISAIKGTSGTQETQYF
TRBD2	TRBV7-8	TRBJ2-7	16	CASSWVELAGSVEQYF
TRBD1	TRBV9	TRBJ2-2	16	CASSPTLQGATGELFF
TRBD1	TRBV7-9	TRBJ1-1	14	CASSNGDRNTEAFF
.	TRBV24-1	TRBJ2-2	16	CATSAHRDSVTGELFF